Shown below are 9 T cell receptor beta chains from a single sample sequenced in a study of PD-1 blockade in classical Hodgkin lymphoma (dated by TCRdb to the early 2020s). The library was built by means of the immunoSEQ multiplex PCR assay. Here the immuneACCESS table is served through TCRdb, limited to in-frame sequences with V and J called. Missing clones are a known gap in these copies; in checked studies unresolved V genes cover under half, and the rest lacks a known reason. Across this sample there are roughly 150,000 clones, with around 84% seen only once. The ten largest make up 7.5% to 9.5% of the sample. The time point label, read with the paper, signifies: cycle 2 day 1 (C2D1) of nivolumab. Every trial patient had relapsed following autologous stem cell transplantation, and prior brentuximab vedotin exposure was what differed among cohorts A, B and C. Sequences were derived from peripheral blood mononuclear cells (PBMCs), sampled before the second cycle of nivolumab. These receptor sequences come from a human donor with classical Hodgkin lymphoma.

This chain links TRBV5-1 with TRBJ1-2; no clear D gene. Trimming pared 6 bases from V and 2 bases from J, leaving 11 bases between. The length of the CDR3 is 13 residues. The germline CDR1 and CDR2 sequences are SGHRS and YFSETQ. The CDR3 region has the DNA TGCGCCAGCAAGGGCATTACCAACTATGGCTACACCTTC. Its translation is CASKGITNYGYTF.

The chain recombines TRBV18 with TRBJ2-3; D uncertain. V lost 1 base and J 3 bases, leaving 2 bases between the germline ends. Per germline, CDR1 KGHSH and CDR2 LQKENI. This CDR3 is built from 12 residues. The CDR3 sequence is CASSPRTDTQYF. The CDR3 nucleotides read TGTGCCAGCTCACCACGGACAGATACGCAGTATTTT.

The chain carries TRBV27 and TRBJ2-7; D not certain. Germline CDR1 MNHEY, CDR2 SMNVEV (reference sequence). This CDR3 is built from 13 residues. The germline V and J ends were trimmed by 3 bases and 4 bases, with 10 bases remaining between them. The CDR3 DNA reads TGTGCCAGCAGTTTTTCGACCGCGTACGAGCAGTACTTC. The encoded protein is CASSFSTAYEQYF.

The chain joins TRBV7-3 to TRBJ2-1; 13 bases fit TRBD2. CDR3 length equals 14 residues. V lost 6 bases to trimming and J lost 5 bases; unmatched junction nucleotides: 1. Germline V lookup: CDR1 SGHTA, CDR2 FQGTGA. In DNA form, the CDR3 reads TGTGCCAGCAGTGGACTAGCGGGAGACAATGAGCAGTTCTTC. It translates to CASSGLAGDNEQFF.

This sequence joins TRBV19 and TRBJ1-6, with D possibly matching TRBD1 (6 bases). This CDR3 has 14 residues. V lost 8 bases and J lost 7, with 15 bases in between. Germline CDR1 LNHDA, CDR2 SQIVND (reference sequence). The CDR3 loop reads CASCRGPRNSPLHF. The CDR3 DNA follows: TGTGCCAGTTGCAGGGGTCCTCGCAATTCACCCCTCCACTTT.

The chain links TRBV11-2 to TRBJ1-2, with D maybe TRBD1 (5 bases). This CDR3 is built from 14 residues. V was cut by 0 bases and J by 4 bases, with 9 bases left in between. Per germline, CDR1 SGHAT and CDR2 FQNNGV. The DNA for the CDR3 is TGTGCCAGCAGCTTAGATTCAGGGATCTATGGCTACACCTTC. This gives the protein CASSLDSGIYGYTF.

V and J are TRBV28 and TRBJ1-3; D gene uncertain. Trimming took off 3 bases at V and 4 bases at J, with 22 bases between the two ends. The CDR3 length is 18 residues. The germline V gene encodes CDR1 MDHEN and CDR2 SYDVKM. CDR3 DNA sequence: TGTGCCAGCAGTTTGTCTCTTGTTCAATCCCCGGACGGAAACACCATATATTTT. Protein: CASSLSLVQSPDGNTIYF.

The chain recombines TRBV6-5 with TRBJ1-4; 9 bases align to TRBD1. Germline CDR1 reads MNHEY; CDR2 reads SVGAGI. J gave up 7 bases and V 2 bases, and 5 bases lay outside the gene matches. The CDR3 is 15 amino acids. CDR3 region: CASSYADRGFEKLFF. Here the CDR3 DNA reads TGTGCCAGCAGTTACGCGGACAGGGGATTTGAAAAACTGTTTTTT.

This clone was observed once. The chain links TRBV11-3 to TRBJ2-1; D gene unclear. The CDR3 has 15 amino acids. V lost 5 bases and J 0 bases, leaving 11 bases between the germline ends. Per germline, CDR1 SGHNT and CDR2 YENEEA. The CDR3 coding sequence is TGTGCCAGCAGCGAGACCGAAAGCTCCTACAATGAGCAGTTCTTC. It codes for CASSETESSYNEQFF.